This T cell receptor (beta chain) was obtained from a study of blood T cell repertoires in COVID-19. The wider study: Sites in the United States, Italy and Spain provided acute and convalescent COVID-19 samples. Sources were T cells, B-cell-depleted T cells, or PBMCs; the material itself was cDNA or gDNA.

This CDR3 is built from 12 residues. Looked up from germline, CDR1 is MNHEY and CDR2 is SVGAGI. In the original analysis: Counts of nucleated cells, estimated from reference gene primer amplification, were obtained. The protocol was immunoSEQ multiplex PCR, while the TCRdb copy is restricted to in-frame clones and leaves out a portion. The DNA gave D and trimming, while V, J and clone size come from that table. The data show 9,500 to 12,000 clones, with approximately 88% seen just once and roughly 9.7% held by the top ten. Sequencing was carried out using peripheral blood. This receptor was obtained from a human donor in a cohort sampled during active COVID-19. This rearrangement joins TRBV6-5 to TRBJ1-2; 10 bases match TRBD1. The CDR3 spells CALRQGALGYTF. The CDR3 DNA sequence: TGTGCTCTACGACAGGGGGCGTTAGGCTACACCTTC.